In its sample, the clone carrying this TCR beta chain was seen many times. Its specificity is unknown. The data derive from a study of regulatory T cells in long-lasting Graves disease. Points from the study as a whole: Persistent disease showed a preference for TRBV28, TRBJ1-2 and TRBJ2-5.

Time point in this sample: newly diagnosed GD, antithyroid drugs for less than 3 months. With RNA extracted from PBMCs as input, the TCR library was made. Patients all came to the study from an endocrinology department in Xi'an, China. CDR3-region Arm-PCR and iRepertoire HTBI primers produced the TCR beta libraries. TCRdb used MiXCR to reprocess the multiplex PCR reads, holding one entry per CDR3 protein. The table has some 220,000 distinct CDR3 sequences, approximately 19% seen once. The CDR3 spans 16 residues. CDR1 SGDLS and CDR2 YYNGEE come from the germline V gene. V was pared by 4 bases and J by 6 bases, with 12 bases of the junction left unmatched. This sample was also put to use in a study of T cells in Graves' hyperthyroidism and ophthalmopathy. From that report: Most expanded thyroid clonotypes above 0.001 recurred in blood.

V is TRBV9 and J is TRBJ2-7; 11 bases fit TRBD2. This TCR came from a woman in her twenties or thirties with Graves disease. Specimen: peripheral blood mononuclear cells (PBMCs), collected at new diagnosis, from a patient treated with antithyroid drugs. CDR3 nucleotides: TGTGCCAGCAGCCCCTTTCCTAGCGGGGGGACCTTCGAGCAGTACTTC. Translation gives CASSPFPSGGTFEQYF.